The T cell receptor beta chain under discussion was sequenced for a study of blood T cell repertoires in COVID-19. As for the study in general: Acute-phase and convalescent COVID-19 samples originated in the United States, Italy and Spain.

Sequenced by immunoSEQ multiplex PCR; TCRdb stores in-frame clones only, minus some. The sample lists 120,000 to 150,000 clones; roughly 84% were seen once. The CDR3 sequence is 16 residues long. Germline V lookup: CDR1 SGDLS, CDR2 YYNGEE. Trimming took off 2 bases at V and 1 base at J, with 15 bases between the two ends. No more than 2 weeks before study entry, exposed participants had met a case of COVID-19. This sequence was found in a woman aged 45-65 years who had been exposed to COVID-19. This sequence joins TRBV9 and TRBJ1-1, with D maybe TRBD1 (6 bases). The sequenced sample was PBMCs or T cells enriched from blood (not recorded which). This CDR3 is CASSVSYRVANTEAFF. CDR3 sequence (DNA): TGTGCCAGCAGCGTGTCTTACAGGGTGGCGAACACTGAAGCTTTCTTT.